These T cell receptor beta chains were read from a single sample in a study of cytomegalovirus exposure and HLA in healthy donors. Repertoires were generated with immunoSEQ multiplex PCR, while TCRdb's copy carries only in-frame clones and drops some. The sample lists around 140,000 clones; over 60% were seen once. The sequencing input was PBMCs. These receptors originate from a woman aged 60-75 years in good health and CMV-seronegative. The CDR3 runs from the conserved cysteine through the conserved F or W. The D gene is left open where the match is weak. The size of a clone is reported for some rows only, either as once, few or many, or as a class for expanded clones.

j_gene: TRBJ1-4; abundance: -; d_gene: -; v_gene: TRBV7-9; CDR3aa: CASSQETILFF; CDR3nt: TGTGCCAGCAGCCAGGAAACCATTCTCTTTTTT
j_gene: TRBJ2-7; abundance: -; d_gene: -; v_gene: TRBV5-1; CDR3aa: CASSSGAGTTYEQYF; CDR3nt: TGCGCCAGCAGCTCGGGGGCCGGGACTACCTACGAGCAGTACTTC
j_gene: TRBJ2-7; abundance: -; d_gene: -; v_gene: TRBV7-8; CDR3aa: CASSPRQSSYEQYF; CDR3nt: TGTGCCAGCAGCCCCAGACAAAGCTCCTACGAGCAGTACTTC
j_gene: TRBJ2-1; abundance: few; d_gene: TRBD1; v_gene: TRBV29-1; CDR3aa: CSADKDRVVNEQFF; CDR3nt: TGCAGCGCAGACAAGGACAGGGTAGTAAATGAGCAGTTCTTC
j_gene: TRBJ1-6; abundance: -; d_gene: -; v_gene: TRBV2; CDR3aa: CASSPGHLSSYNSPLHF; CDR3nt: TGTGCCAGCAGTCCAGGACATTTAAGCTCCTATAATTCACCCCTCCACTTT
j_gene: TRBJ1-2; abundance: -; d_gene: TRBD1; v_gene: TRBV5-1; CDR3aa: CASSLGSTGDNGYTF; CDR3nt: TGCGCCAGCAGCTTGGGTTCGACAGGGGACAACGGCTACACCTTC
j_gene: TRBJ2-3; abundance: -; d_gene: -; v_gene: TRBV9; CDR3aa: CASSPEGTSTDTQYF; CDR3nt: TGTGCCAGCAGCCCAGAAGGGACTAGCACAGATACGCAGTATTTT
j_gene: TRBJ2-1; abundance: few; d_gene: TRBD2; v_gene: TRBV2; CDR3aa: CASSDPRREDPHNEQFF; CDR3nt: TGTGCCAGCAGTGACCCGCGGCGGGAGGACCCCCACAATGAGCAGTTCTTC
j_gene: TRBJ2-3; abundance: -; d_gene: TRBD2; v_gene: TRBV19; CDR3aa: CASSIRQGTSGSPDTQYF; CDR3nt: TGTGCCAGTAGTATCCGACAAGGGACTAGCGGGAGTCCAGATACGCAGTATTTT
j_gene: TRBJ1-2; abundance: few; d_gene: TRBD1; v_gene: TRBV6-5; CDR3aa: CASSYWDRPNYGYTF; CDR3nt: TGTGCCAGCAGTTATTGGGACAGGCCTAACTATGGCTACACCTTC
j_gene: TRBJ1-1; abundance: -; d_gene: -; v_gene: TRBV2; CDR3aa: CASSEPGGPAFF; CDR3nt: TGTGCCAGCAGTGAACCGGGAGGGCCCGCTTTCTTT
j_gene: TRBJ1-5; abundance: -; d_gene: -; v_gene: TRBV21-1; CDR3aa: CASRKGEYSNQPQHF; CDR3nt: TGTGCCAGTAGAAAGGGGGAATATAGCAATCAGCCCCAGCATTTT
j_gene: TRBJ1-4; abundance: -; d_gene: -; v_gene: TRBV4-1; CDR3aa: CASSQPPRDTNEKLFF; CDR3nt: TGCGCCAGCAGCCAACCGCCCAGGGATACGAATGAAAAACTGTTTTTT
j_gene: TRBJ2-5; abundance: -; d_gene: TRBD1; v_gene: TRBV7-7; CDR3aa: CASKRQGQETQYF; CDR3nt: TGTGCTAGCAAAAGACAGGGCCAAGAGACCCAGTACTTC
j_gene: TRBJ2-7; abundance: -; d_gene: -; v_gene: TRBV14; CDR3aa: CASSNQYEQYF; CDR3nt: TGTGCCAGCAGCAATCAGTACGAGCAGTACTTC
j_gene: TRBJ2-1; abundance: -; d_gene: TRBD2; v_gene: TRBV5-1; CDR3aa: CASSLVRGLAGAGEQFF; CDR3nt: TGCGCCAGCAGCTTAGTCCGTGGACTAGCGGGAGCGGGTGAGCAGTTCTTC
j_gene: TRBJ2-1; abundance: once; d_gene: TRBD2; v_gene: TRBV5-1; CDR3aa: CASSGLAGGSYNEQFF; CDR3nt: TGCGCCAGCAGTGGACTAGCGGGGGGCTCCTACAATGAGCAGTTCTTC
j_gene: TRBJ2-3; abundance: -; d_gene: TRBD2; v_gene: TRBV5-4; CDR3aa: CASSPFGRGGFSTDTQYF; CDR3nt: TGTGCCAGCAGCCCCTTCGGCCGGGGGGGATTTAGCACAGATACGCAGTATTTT
j_gene: TRBJ2-3; abundance: -; d_gene: TRBD1; v_gene: TRBV9; CDR3aa: CASSFDRGFLGNTQYF; CDR3nt: TGTGCCAGCAGCTTTGACAGGGGATTCCTTGGGAATACGCAGTATTTT
j_gene: TRBJ1-2; abundance: -; d_gene: -; v_gene: TRBV30; CDR3aa: CAWSDGGLGYGYTF; CDR3nt: TGTGCCTGGAGCGACGGGGGTCTCGGCTATGGCTACACCTTC
j_gene: TRBJ2-2; abundance: -; d_gene: TRBD1; v_gene: TRBV9; CDR3aa: CASSTRGDRVNTGELFF; CDR3nt: TGTGCCAGCAGCACACGGGGGGACAGGGTTAACACCGGGGAGCTGTTTTTT
j_gene: TRBJ2-7; abundance: once; d_gene: TRBD2; v_gene: TRBV5-1; CDR3aa: CASSLRASGSYEQYF; CDR3nt: TGCGCCAGCAGCTTGCGGGCTAGCGGTTCCTACGAGCAGTACTTC
j_gene: TRBJ1-2; abundance: few; d_gene: -; v_gene: TRBV6-1; CDR3aa: CASSDPRTDDYGYTF; CDR3nt: TGTGCCAGCAGTGACCCGAGGACAGATGACTATGGCTACACCTTC
j_gene: TRBJ2-3; abundance: -; d_gene: -; v_gene: TRBV29-1; CDR3aa: CSVAPPGLDTQYF; CDR3nt: TGCAGCGTTGCCCCTCCAGGGTTAGATACGCAGTATTTT
j_gene: TRBJ2-1; abundance: once; d_gene: TRBD2; v_gene: TRBV29-1; CDR3aa: CSAPGLAGGYEQFF; CDR3nt: TGCAGCGCCCCGGGACTAGCGGGAGGCTATGAGCAGTTCTTC
j_gene: TRBJ1-3; abundance: -; d_gene: TRBD1; v_gene: TRBV7-3; CDR3aa: CASSLTGQGVSGNTIYF; CDR3nt: TGTGCCAGCAGCTTAACGGGACAGGGGGTTTCTGGAAACACCATATATTTT
j_gene: TRBJ1-5; abundance: few; d_gene: TRBD1; v_gene: TRBV6-1; CDR3aa: CASTGTGVQPQHF; CDR3nt: TGTGCCAGCACCGGGACAGGGGTTCAGCCCCAGCATTTT
j_gene: TRBJ1-2; abundance: -; d_gene: -; v_gene: TRBV18; CDR3aa: CASSSRDRDTYGYTF; CDR3nt: TGTGCCAGCTCATCACGGGACCGGGACACCTATGGCTACACCTTC
j_gene: TRBJ2-5; abundance: -; d_gene: -; v_gene: TRBV7-3; CDR3aa: CASSRSEGMGETQYF; CDR3nt: TGTGCCAGCAGCCGGTCCGAGGGTATGGGGGAGACCCAGTACTTC
j_gene: TRBJ1-1; abundance: few; d_gene: TRBD1; v_gene: TRBV4-2; CDR3aa: CASSQPDRGTEAFF; CDR3nt: TGTGCCAGCAGCCAGCCCGACAGGGGGACTGAAGCTTTCTTT
j_gene: TRBJ2-3; abundance: -; d_gene: TRBD2; v_gene: TRBV5-4; CDR3aa: CASSTLSGRATDTQYF; CDR3nt: TGTGCCAGCAGCACCCTCAGCGGGAGGGCCACAGATACGCAGTATTTT
j_gene: TRBJ1-1; abundance: -; d_gene: -; v_gene: TRBV6-5; CDR3aa: CASSYGAGTEAFF; CDR3nt: TGTGCCAGCAGTTACGGGGCCGGGACTGAAGCTTTCTTT
j_gene: TRBJ2-1; abundance: once; d_gene: TRBD2; v_gene: TRBV6-5; CDR3aa: CASSTHGGARNEQFF; CDR3nt: TGTGCCAGCAGTACTCACGGGGGGGCCCGCAATGAGCAGTTCTTC
j_gene: TRBJ1-5; abundance: -; d_gene: TRBD1; v_gene: TRBV25-1; CDR3aa: CASSDDRGGNQPQHF; CDR3nt: TGTGCCAGCAGTGATGACAGGGGTGGCAATCAGCCCCAGCATTTT
j_gene: TRBJ2-7; abundance: -; d_gene: TRBD1; v_gene: TRBV6-5; CDR3aa: CASNTGGRMNEQYF; CDR3nt: TGTGCCAGCAATACAGGGGGGCGCATGAACGAGCAGTACTTC
j_gene: TRBJ2-5; abundance: -; d_gene: TRBD1; v_gene: TRBV13; CDR3aa: CASSLGTGEKTQYF; CDR3nt: TGTGCCAGCAGCTTAGGCACAGGGGAGAAGACCCAGTACTTC
j_gene: TRBJ1-4; abundance: few; d_gene: -; v_gene: TRBV6-6; CDR3aa: CASSDSGATNEKLFF; CDR3nt: TGTGCCAGCAGTGACAGCGGGGCAACTAATGAAAAACTGTTTTTT
j_gene: TRBJ2-5; abundance: -; d_gene: TRBD2; v_gene: TRBV19; CDR3aa: CASSITSGGETQYF; CDR3nt: TGTGCCAGTAGTATCACTAGCGGGGGGGAGACCCAGTACTTC
j_gene: TRBJ2-3; abundance: -; d_gene: -; v_gene: TRBV5-4; CDR3aa: CASSLDAGATGNTQYF; CDR3nt: TGTGCCAGCAGCTTGGATGCGGGGGCAACGGGGAATACGCAGTATTTT
j_gene: TRBJ2-2; abundance: once; d_gene: TRBD2; v_gene: TRBV7-9; CDR3aa: CASITGTSGNTGELFF; CDR3nt: TGTGCCAGCATTACCGGGACTAGCGGGAACACCGGGGAGCTGTTTTTT
j_gene: TRBJ1-1; abundance: once; d_gene: -; v_gene: TRBV2; CDR3aa: CASRTEQNTEAFF; CDR3nt: TGTGCCAGCAGGACAGAACAGAACACTGAAGCTTTCTTT
j_gene: TRBJ1-5; abundance: -; d_gene: TRBD1; v_gene: TRBV18; CDR3aa: CASSPGTGHGNQPQHF; CDR3nt: TGTGCCAGCTCACCAGGGACAGGGCATGGCAATCAGCCCCAGCATTTT
j_gene: TRBJ2-7; abundance: -; d_gene: -; v_gene: TRBV20-1; CDR3aa: CSARRGGEQYF; CDR3nt: TGCAGTGCCCGCAGGGGTGGTGAGCAGTACTTC